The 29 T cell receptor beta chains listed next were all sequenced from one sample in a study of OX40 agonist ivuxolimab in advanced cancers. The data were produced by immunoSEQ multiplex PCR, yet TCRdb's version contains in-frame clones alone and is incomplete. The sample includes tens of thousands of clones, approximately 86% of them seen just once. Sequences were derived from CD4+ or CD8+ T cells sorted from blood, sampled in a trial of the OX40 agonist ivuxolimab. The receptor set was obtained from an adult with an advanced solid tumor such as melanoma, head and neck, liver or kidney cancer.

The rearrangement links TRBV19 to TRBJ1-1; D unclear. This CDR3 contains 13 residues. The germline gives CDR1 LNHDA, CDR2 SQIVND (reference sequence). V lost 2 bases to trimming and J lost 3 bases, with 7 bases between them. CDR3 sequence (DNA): TGTGCCAGTAGTATAAATAGGGACACTGAAGCTTTCTTT. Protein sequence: CASSINRDTEAFF. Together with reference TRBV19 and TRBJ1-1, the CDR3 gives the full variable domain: DGGITQSPKYLFRKEGQNVTLSCEQNLNHDAMYWYRQDPGQGLRLIYYSQIVNDFQKGDIAEGYSVSREKKESFPLTVTSAQKNPTAFYLCASSINRDTEAFFGQGTRLTVV.

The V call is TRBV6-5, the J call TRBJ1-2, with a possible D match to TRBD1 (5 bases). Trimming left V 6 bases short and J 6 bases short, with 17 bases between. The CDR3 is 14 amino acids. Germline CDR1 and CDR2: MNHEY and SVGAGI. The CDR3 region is CASRSGTWEDGYTF. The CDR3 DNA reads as TGTGCCAGCAGATCCGGGACTTGGGAGGATGGCTACACCTTC.

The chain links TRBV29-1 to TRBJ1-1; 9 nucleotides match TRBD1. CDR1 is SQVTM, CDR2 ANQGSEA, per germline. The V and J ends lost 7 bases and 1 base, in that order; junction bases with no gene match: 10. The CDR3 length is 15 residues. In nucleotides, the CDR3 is TGCAGCGGGGGACAGGGAGGCCTATCGAACACTGAAGCTTTCTTT. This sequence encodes CSGGQGGLSNTEAFF.

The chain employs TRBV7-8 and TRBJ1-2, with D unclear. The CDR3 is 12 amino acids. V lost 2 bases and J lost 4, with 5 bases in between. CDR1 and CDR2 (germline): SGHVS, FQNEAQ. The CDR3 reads CASSLTSYGYTF. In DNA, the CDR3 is TGTGCCAGCAGCTTAACGAGCTATGGCTACACCTTC.

CDR3 region: CASSIVPRVNEQFF. CDR3 nucleotide sequence: TGTGCCAGTAGTATAGTACCGCGGGTCAATGAGCAGTTCTTC. V and J are TRBV19 and TRBJ2-1, with D tentatively TRBD2 (5 bases). Germline V gene lookup returns CDR1 LNHDA and CDR2 SQIVND (reference sequence). This CDR3 comprises 14 residues. The germline V and J ends were trimmed by 1 base and 6 bases, with 10 bases remaining between them.

In DNA form, the CDR3 reads TGTGCCAGCAGCGCACAGGCATATAATTCACCCCTCCACTTT. Amino acids: CASSAQAYNSPLHF. The chain links TRBV9 to TRBJ1-6; possibly TRBD1 for D (5 bases). Trimming took off 3 bases at V and 4 bases at J, with 8 bases between the two ends. Germline values: CDR1 SGDLS, CDR2 YYNGEE. The CDR3 consists of 14 residues. Using reference TRBV9 and TRBJ1-6 for the parts outside the CDR3, the full variable domain is DSGVTQTPKHLITATGQRVTLRCSPRSGDLSVYWYQQSLDQGLQFLIQYYNGEERAKGNILERFSAQQFPDLHSELNLSSLELGDSALYFCASSAQAYNSPLHFGNGTRLTVT.

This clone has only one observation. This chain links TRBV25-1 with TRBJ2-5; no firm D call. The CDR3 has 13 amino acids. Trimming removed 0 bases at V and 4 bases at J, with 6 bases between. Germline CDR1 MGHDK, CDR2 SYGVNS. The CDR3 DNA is TGTGCCAGCAGTGAATATGGAAGAGAGACCCAGTACTTC. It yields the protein CASSEYGRETQYF.

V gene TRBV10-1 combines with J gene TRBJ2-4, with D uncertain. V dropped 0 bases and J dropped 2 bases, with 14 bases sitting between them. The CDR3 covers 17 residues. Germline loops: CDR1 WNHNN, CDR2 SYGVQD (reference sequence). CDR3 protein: CASSESGPWEPKNIQYF. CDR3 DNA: TGCGCCAGCAGTGAGTCCGGCCCTTGGGAACCCAAAAACATTCAGTACTTC.

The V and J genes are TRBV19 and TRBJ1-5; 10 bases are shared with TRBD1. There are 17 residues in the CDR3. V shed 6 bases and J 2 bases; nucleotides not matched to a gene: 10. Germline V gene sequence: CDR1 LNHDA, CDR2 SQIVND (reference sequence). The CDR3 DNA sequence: TGTGCCAGTAGGCAACCGGGACAGGGGAAGGGCAATCAGCCCCAGCATTTT. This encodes CASRQPGQGKGNQPQHF.

As DNA, the CDR3 is TGCAGCGTTGAGGGGGGTCCCTACAATGAGCAGTTCTTC. It encodes CSVEGGPYNEQFF. The J gene is TRBJ2-1, the V gene TRBV29-1; possibly TRBD2 for D (6 bases). Trimming shortened V by 3 bases and J by 2 bases, and 8 bases separated the two germline ends. The CDR3 extends over 13 amino acids. Germline lookup yields CDR1 SQVTM and CDR2 ANQGSEA.

CDR3 sequence (DNA): TGTGCCAGCAGCTCACACACAGGGGGCCCCGGGGAGCTGTTTTTT. Its translation is CASSSHTGGPGELFF. The chain has TRBV11-3 and TRBJ2-2; 9 bases line up with TRBD1. This CDR3 region has 15 residues. Germline CDR1 and CDR2: SGHNT and YENEEA. The V gene end was trimmed by 4 bases and the J gene end by 6 bases; junction bases not matched to a gene: 6. The full variable domain, rest sourced from reference TRBV11-3 and TRBJ2-2, is EAGVVQSPRYKIIEKKQPVAFWCNPISGHNTLYWYLQNLGQGPELLIRYENEEAVDDSQLPKDRFSAERLKGVDSTLKIQPAELGDSAVYLCASSSHTGGPGELFFGEGSRLTVL.

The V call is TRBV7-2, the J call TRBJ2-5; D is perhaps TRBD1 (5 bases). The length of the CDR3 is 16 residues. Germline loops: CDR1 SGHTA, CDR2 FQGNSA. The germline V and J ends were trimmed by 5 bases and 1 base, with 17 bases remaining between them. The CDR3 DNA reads TGTGCCAGCAGCCAGGGTCAGACTCTGGGCCAAGAGACCCAGTACTTC. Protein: CASSQGQTLGQETQYF. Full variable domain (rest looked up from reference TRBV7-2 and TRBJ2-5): GAGVSQSPSNKVTEKGKDVELRCDPISGHTALYWYRQSLGQGLEFLIYFQGNSAPDKSGLPSDRFSAERTGGSVSTLTIQRTQQEDSAVYLCASSQGQTLGQETQYFGPGTRLLVL.

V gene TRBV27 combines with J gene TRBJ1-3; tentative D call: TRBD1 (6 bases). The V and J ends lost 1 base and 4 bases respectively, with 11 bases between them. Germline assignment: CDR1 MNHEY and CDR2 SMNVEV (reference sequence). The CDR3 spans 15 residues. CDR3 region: CASSLYGTPGNTIYF. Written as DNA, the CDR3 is TGTGCCAGCAGTTTATATGGGACACCCGGAAACACCATATATTTT.

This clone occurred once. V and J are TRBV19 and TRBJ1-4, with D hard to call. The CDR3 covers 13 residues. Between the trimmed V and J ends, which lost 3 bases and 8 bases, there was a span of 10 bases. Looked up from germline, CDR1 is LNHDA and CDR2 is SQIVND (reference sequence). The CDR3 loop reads CASSMSQGEKLFF. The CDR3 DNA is TGTGCCAGTAGTATGAGTCAAGGGGAAAAACTGTTTTTT.

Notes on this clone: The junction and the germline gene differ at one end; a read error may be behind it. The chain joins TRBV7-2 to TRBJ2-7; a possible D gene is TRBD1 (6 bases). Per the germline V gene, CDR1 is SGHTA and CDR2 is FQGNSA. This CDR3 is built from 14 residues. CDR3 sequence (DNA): TGTGCCGGCAGCTTTAGACAGGTATCCTACGAGCAGTACTTC. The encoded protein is CAGSFRQVSYEQYF.

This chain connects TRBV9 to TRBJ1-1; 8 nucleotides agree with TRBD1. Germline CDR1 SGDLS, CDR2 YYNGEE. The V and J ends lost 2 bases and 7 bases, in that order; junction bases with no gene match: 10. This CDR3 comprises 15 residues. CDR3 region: CASSVRPGGLGEAFF. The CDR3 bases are TGTGCCAGCAGCGTTAGGCCAGGGGGCCTAGGTGAAGCTTTCTTT.

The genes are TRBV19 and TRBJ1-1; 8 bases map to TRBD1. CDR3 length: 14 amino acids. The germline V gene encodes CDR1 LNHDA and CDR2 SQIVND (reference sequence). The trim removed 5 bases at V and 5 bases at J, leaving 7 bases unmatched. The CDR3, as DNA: TGTGCCAGTAGTTTCCACAGGGGGAGTACTGAAGCTTTCTTT. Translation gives CASSFHRGSTEAFF.

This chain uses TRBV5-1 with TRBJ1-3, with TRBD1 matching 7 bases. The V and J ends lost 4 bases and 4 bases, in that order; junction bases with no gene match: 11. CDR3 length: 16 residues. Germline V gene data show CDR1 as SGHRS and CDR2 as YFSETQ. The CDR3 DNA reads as TGCGCCAGCAGCCCCACCGGGACAGCAAACGGAAACACCATATATTTT. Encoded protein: CASSPTGTANGNTIYF.

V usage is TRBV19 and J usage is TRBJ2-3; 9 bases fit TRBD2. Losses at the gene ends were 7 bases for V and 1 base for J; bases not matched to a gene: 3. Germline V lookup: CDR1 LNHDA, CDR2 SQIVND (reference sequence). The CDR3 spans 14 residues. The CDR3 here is CASNVAGGTDTQYF. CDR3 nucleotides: TGTGCCAGTAATGTAGCGGGGGGCACAGATACGCAGTATTTT.

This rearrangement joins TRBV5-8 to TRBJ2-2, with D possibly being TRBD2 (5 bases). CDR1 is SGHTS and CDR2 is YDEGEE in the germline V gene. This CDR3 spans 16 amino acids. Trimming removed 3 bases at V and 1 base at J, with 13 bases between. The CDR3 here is CASSSSGKGNTGELFF. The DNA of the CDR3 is TGTGCCAGCAGCTCCTCCGGGAAGGGGAACACCGGGGAGCTGTTTTTT. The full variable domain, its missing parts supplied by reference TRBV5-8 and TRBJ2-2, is EAGVTQSPTHLIKTRGQQATLRCSPISGHTSVYWYQQALGLGLQFLLWYDEGEERNRGNFPPRFSGRQFPNYSSELNVNALELEDSALYLCASSSSGKGNTGELFFGEGSRLTVL.

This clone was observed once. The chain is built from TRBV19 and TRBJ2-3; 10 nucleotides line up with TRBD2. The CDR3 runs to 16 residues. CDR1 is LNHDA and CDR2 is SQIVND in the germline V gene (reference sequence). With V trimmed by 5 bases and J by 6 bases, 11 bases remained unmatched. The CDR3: CASSGRASGRPDTQYF. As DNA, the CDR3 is TGTGCCAGTAGTGGGCGGGCTAGCGGGAGACCGGATACGCAGTATTTT.

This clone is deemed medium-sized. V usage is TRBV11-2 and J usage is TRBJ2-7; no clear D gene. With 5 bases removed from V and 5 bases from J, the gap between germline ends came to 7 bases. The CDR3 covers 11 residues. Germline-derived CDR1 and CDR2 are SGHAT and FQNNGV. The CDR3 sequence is CASSPLDEQYF. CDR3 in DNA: TGTGCCAGCAGCCCGCTGGACGAGCAGTACTTC.

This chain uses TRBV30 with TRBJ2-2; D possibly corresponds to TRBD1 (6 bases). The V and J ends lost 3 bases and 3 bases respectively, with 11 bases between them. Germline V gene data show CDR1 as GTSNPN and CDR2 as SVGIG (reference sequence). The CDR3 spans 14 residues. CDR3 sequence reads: CAWRRQAYTGELFF. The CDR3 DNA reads TGTGCCTGGAGGAGACAGGCGTACACCGGGGAGCTGTTTTTT.

Written as DNA, the CDR3 is TGTGCCAGCAGCCGGGTCGCGACGCAAAGCTCTGGAAACACCATATATTTT. Translation gives CASSRVATQSSGNTIYF. The V gene is TRBV5-8, the J gene TRBJ1-3; D not resolved. Germline V gene data show CDR1 as SGHTS and CDR2 as YDEGEE. The CDR3 totals 17 residues. Trimming cost V 4 bases and J 0 bases, with 17 bases left between them. Looking up the rest from reference TRBV5-8 and TRBJ1-3 gives the full variable domain: EAGVTQSPTHLIKTRGQQATLRCSPISGHTSVYWYQQALGLGLQFLLWYDEGEERNRGNFPPRFSGRQFPNYSSELNVNALELEDSALYLCASSRVATQSSGNTIYFGEGSWLTVV.

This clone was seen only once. DNA for the CDR3: TGTGCCACCAGCAGAGACCTCAGGCGACCCTACGAGCAGTACTTC. Translated: CATSRDLRRPYEQYF. The rearrangement uses TRBV15 and TRBJ2-7; no definite D call. V was cut by 0 bases and J by 2 bases, with 11 bases left in between. There are 15 residues in the CDR3. CDR1 is LNHNV and CDR2 is YYDKDF in the germline V gene (reference sequence).

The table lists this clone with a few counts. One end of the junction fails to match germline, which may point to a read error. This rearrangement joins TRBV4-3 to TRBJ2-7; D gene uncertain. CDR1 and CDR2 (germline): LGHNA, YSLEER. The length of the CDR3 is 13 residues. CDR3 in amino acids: CASSQDPLMRRHF. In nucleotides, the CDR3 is TGCGCCAGCAGCCAAGATCCTCTTATGCGCCGACACTTC.

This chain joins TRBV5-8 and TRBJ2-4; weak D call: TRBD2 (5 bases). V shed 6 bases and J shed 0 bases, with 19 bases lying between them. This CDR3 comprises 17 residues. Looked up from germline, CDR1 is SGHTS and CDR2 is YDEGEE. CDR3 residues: CASNREAAAVAKNIQYF. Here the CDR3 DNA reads TGTGCCAGCAACCGGGAAGCCGCGGCCGTAGCCAAAAACATTCAGTACTTC.

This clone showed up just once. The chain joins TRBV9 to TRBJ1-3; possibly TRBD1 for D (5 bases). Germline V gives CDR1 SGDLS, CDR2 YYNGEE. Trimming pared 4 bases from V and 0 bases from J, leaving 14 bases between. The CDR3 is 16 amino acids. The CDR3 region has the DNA TGTGCCAGCAGCCTGGGGACTCTCAGCTCTGGAAACACCATATATTTT. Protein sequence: CASSLGTLSSGNTIYF.

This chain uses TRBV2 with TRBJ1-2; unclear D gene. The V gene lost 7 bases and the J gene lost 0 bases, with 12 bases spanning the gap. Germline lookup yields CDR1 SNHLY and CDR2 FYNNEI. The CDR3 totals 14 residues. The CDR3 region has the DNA TGTGCCAGCACACCTACAGCAACTAACTATGGCTACACCTTC. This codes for CASTPTATNYGYTF.